This T cell receptor (beta chain) was obtained from a study of T-cell memory formation after mild COVID-19. TCRdb independently ran MiXCR on the 5' RACE reads; one entry per CDR3 protein. The table shows fewer than 500,000 distinct CDR3 sequences, with 25% occurring only once. This clonotype has a handful of counts. With V trimmed by 3 bases and J by 6 bases, 7 bases remained unmatched. The CDR3 runs to 16 residues. Germline assignment: CDR1 SGHRS and CDR2 YFSETQ. This chain uses TRBV5-1 with TRBJ2-3; the match to TRBD2 covers 13 bases. Sequencing was done on a sample of PBMCs or a T cell subset sorted from them (not recorded which). The receptor was derived from an adult woman who had mild COVID-19 (a few samples of this study predate the infection). Cell type and time point are not known. The CDR3 DNA follows: TGCGCCAGCAGCTCCGGACTAGCGGGAGTTTTGGATACGCAGTATTTT. Translated: CASSSGLAGVLDTQYF.